This TCR beta chain was identified in a study of blood T cell repertoires in COVID-19. The wider study: PBMCs, B-cell-depleted T cells, or T cells provided the cDNA or gDNA that made up the material.

Self-reported history from a screening survey and questionnaire set each donor's cohort. Trimming took off 7 bases at V and 8 bases at J, with 20 bases between the two ends. This CDR3 spans 15 amino acids. The germline CDR1 and CDR2 sequences are LNHDA and SQIVND (reference sequence). Profiling relied on immunoSEQ multiplex PCR, and the TCRdb table lists in-frame clones only, not all of them. The data hold over 350,000 clones, with about 86% observed a single time. The receptor was derived from a woman in her 50s who had recovered from COVID-19. Specimen: PBMCs or T cells enriched from blood (not recorded which). The V call is TRBV19, the J call TRBJ1-4, with D maybe TRBD1 (6 bases). CDR3 nucleotide sequence: TGTGCCAGTAAAGACGGGGGGCAGCTGGTGGAAAAACTGTTTTTT. The encoded protein is CASKDGGQLVEKLFF.